This T cell receptor (beta chain) was captured in a study of T cell responses to AZD1222 COVID-19 vaccine. Overall study findings and caveats: Following two doses of AZD1222, Spike-specific TCR breadth and depth rose. At baseline, just a handful of AZD1222 recipients tested seropositive. The donor cohort was predominantly white British with a female majority, and clonal diversity may have been underestimated. CD4 TCRs covered the whole spike, strongest at regions 160-218 and 743-854.

Method: immunoSEQ multiplex PCR; TCRdb's copy keeps in-frame clones and lacks some. The sample lists 130,000 to 150,000 clones, about 90% occurring once. Remarks on this clone: Its antigen remains unidentified.

The receptor was derived from an adult in good health. This sample comprised peripheral blood, obtained on day 0 of AZD1222 vaccination.

The CDR3 spells CASSDSGTAFSGNTIYF. In nucleotides, the CDR3 is TGTGCCAGCAGTGACTCCGGGACAGCCTTCTCTGGAAACACCATATATTTT. The rearrangement joins TRBV25-1 to TRBJ1-3; 7 bases fit TRBD1. The J segment lost 0 bases and the V segment lost 3 bases, leaving 8 bases of the junction unmatched. There are 17 residues in the CDR3. Germline values: CDR1 MGHDK, CDR2 SYGVNS.